The rows below give T cell receptor beta chains drawn from one sample of a study of T cell repertoires in cytomegalovirus infection. TCRdb itself ran the reads through MiXCR, one entry per CDR3 protein. The sample lists 150,000 to 200,000 distinct CDR3 sequences, about an eighth seen once, with about a quarter in the top ten. The sample comprised PBMCs. These receptors originate from a human donor in good health (CMV status not recorded). Some clones in this sample may be carry-over from other donors' samples. CDR3s include the opening cysteine and the closing phenylalanine or tryptophan. Fields, in order: CDR3 length, J gene, D gene, V gene, clone size, CDR3 protein, CDR3 DNA. The D gene is left open where the match is weak. Only part of the rows carry a size: once, few, many, or a class if the clone is expanded.

12	TRBJ1-5	NA	TRBV7-2	many	CASSLSSQPQHF	TGTGCCAGCAGCTTATCTAGTCAGCCCCAGCATTTT
21	TRBJ1-4	TRBD1	TRBV7-9	many	CASSLKALGTGKSVREEKLFF	TGTGCCAGCAGCTTAAAAGCCCTGGGGACAGGAAAATCGGTACGCGAGGAAAAACTGTTTTTT
15	TRBJ1-1	TRBD1	TRBV7-3	many	CASSRSWTGRGEAFF	TGTGCCAGCAGCCGGAGCTGGACAGGGCGGGGTGAAGCTTTCTTT
15	TRBJ2-1	TRBD1	TRBV19	few	CASSILGQGYNEQFF	TGTGCCAGTAGTATACTCGGACAGGGATACAATGAGCAGTTCTTC
13	TRBJ2-5	NA	TRBV2	NA	CASSLDAQETQYF	TGTGCCAGCAGCCTCGATGCACAAGAGACCCAGTACTTC
14	TRBJ2-5	NA	TRBV20-1	NA	CSARDLGSKETQYF	TGCAGTGCTAGAGATCTTGGCTCCAAAGAGACCCAGTACTTC
13	TRBJ1-1	NA	TRBV28	few	CASSIRGGTEAFF	TGTGCCAGCAGTATAAGAGGGGGCACTGAAGCTTTCTTT
16	TRBJ2-1	TRBD2	TRBV24-1	NA	CATSASSGGVHNEQFF	TGTGCCACCAGTGCCTCCAGCGGGGGCGTTCACAATGAGCAGTTCTTC
15	TRBJ2-2	NA	TRBV11-2	few	CASSKRGGDTGELFF	TGTGCCAGCAGCAAAAGGGGGGGTGACACCGGGGAGCTGTTTTTT
14	TRBJ1-5	NA	TRBV6-6	many	CASSYRAGNQPQHF	TGTGCCAGCAGTTACAGGGCGGGCAATCAGCCCCAGCATTTT
16	TRBJ2-1	TRBD2	TRBV6-2/TRBV6-3	NA	CASSSITSGRANEQFF	TGTGCCAGCAGTTCGATAACTAGCGGGAGGGCTAATGAGCAGTTCTTC
15	TRBJ2-3	TRBD2	TRBV20-1	many	CSARPGTSGRDTQYF	TGCAGTGCTAGACCCGGGACTAGCGGGAGAGATACGCAGTATTTT
11	TRBJ1-1	NA	TRBV29-1	few	CSVGFSWQAFF	TGCAGCGTTGGGTTCAGTTGGCAAGCTTTCTTT
16	TRBJ1-6	NA	TRBV4-1	NA	CASSQRAEVNNSPLHF	TGCGCCAGCAGCCAAAGAGCGGAGGTGAATAATTCACCCCTCCACTTT
12	TRBJ2-5	TRBD1	TRBV29-1	NA	CSGHRGAETQYF	TGCAGCGGACACAGGGGCGCAGAGACCCAGTACTTC
14	TRBJ2-4	NA	TRBV7-2	many	CASSTGDFKNIQYF	TGTGCCAGCTCCACCGGGGATTTCAAAAACATTCAGTACTTC
15	TRBJ1-3	NA	TRBV6-2/TRBV6-3	many	CASRDYTGSGNTIYF	TGTGCCAGCAGGGACTATACCGGCTCTGGAAACACCATATATTTT
16	TRBJ1-5	TRBD1	TRBV7-6	NA	CASSPRQGVGNQPQRF	TGTGCCAGCAGCCCCCGACAGGGAGTAGGCAATCAGCCCCAGCGTTTT
14	TRBJ2-1	NA	TRBV29-1	many	CSGGSPQNANEQFF	TGCAGCGGTGGGTCCCCTCAAAATGCCAATGAGCAGTTCTTC
14	TRBJ2-1	TRBD2	TRBV7-3	many	CASSLGGGRDEQFF	TGTGCCAGCAGCTTAGGCGGGGGGCGGGATGAGCAGTTCTTC
15	TRBJ1-2	NA	TRBV2	few	CASSPRGARNYGYTF	TGTGCCAGCAGTCCGAGGGGGGCGAGGAACTATGGCTACACCTTC
14	TRBJ1-3	NA	TRBV24-1	few	CATSGGSSGNTIYF	TGTGCCACCAGTGGGGGAAGCTCTGGAAACACCATATATTTT
15	TRBJ2-2	NA	TRBV14	few	CASSPEFANTGELFF	TGTGCCAGCAGCCCCGAGTTCGCGAACACCGGGGAGCTGTTTTTT
15	TRBJ2-7	TRBD1	TRBV28	NA	CASSGQGSFSYEQYF	TGTGCCAGCAGTGGACAGGGGTCATTCTCCTACGAGCAGTACTTC
12	TRBJ1-1	NA	TRBV29-1	few	CSGGHKNTEAFF	TGCAGCGGTGGACATAAGAACACTGAAGCTTTCTTT
14	TRBJ2-1	NA	TRBV11-1	few	CASSFSRAINEQFF	TGTGCCAGCAGCTTTTCCAGGGCAATTAATGAGCAGTTCTTC
13	TRBJ1-6	TRBD1	TRBV28	many	CASSSDRDSPLHF	TGTGCCAGCAGTTCGGACAGGGACTCACCCCTCCACTTT
14	TRBJ2-5	NA	TRBV7-9	few	CASSLWGRGETQYF	TGTGCCAGCAGCCTATGGGGGCGCGGAGAGACCCAGTACTTC
15	TRBJ1-6	NA	TRBV10-3	few	CAISVAGVYNSPLHF	TGTGCCATCAGTGTGGCAGGGGTCTATAATTCACCCCTCCACTTT
18	TRBJ2-3	TRBD2	TRBV2	many	CASSVPPSGFSTTDTQYF	TGTGCCAGCAGTGTCCCGCCTAGCGGTTTTTCGACAACAGATACGCAGTATTTT
15	TRBJ1-6	NA	TRBV6-1	few	CASRGKGIYNSPLHF	TGTGCCAGCAGGGGAAAGGGGATCTATAATTCACCCCTCCACTTT
16	TRBJ2-3	TRBD2	TRBV5-1	many	CASGELAGGITDTQYF	TGCGCCAGCGGCGAACTAGCGGGAGGTATCACAGATACGCAGTATTTT